This T cell receptor beta chain was recorded in a study of shared clonotypes between healthy human individuals. Study-level results: Read depth was anticipated to influence clonotype sharing among donors.

CDR1 is MDHEN and CDR2 is SYDVKM in the germline V gene. The CDR3 covers 18 residues. Trimming pared 3 bases from V and 7 bases from J, leaving 25 bases between. Produced via immunoSEQ multiplex PCR; TCRdb's table is partial and in-frame only. The sample contains about 2.4 million clones, just over 90% of which appear only once. A remark on this clone: Its antigen remains unknown.

The specimen sequenced was naive CD4+ T cells sorted from blood. Subset here: CD45RA+ positively selected. The chain recombines TRBV28 with TRBJ2-1, with D maybe TRBD1 (6 bases). This TCR was sampled from a man between 18 and 35 years old in good health. The CDR3 protein is CASSFSLISGVFGNEQFF. The DNA for the CDR3 is TGTGCCAGCAGTTTCTCGCTGATTTCAGGGGTTTTCGGTAATGAGCAGTTCTTC. Looking up the rest from reference TRBV28 and TRBJ2-1 gives the full variable domain: DVKVTQSSRYLVKRTGEKVFLECVQDMDHENMFWYRQDPGLGLRLIYFSYDVKMKEKGDIPEGYSVSREKKERFSLILESASTNQTSMYLCASSFSLISGVFGNEQFFGPGTRLTVL.